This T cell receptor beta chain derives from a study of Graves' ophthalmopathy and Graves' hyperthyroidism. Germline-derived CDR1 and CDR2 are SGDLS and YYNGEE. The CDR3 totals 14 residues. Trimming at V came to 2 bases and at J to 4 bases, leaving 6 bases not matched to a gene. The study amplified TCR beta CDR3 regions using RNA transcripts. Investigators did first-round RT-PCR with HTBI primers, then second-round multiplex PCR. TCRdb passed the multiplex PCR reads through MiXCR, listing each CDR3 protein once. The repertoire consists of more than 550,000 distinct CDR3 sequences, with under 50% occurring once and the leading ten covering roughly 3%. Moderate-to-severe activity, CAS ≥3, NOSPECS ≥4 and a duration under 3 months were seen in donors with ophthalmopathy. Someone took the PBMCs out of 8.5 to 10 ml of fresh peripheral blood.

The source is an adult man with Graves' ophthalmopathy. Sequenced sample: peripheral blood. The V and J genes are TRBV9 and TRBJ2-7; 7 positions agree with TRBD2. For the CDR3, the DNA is TGTGCCAGCAGCGTTGGGGCGGGAGCGTACGAGCAGTACTTC. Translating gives CASSVGAGAYEQYF.